Listed below are T cell receptor beta chains from one sample, sequenced in a study of blood T cell repertoires in COVID-19. The table came from immunoSEQ multiplex PCR; TCRdb's copy has only in-frame clones and leaves some out. The sample consists of 130,000 or so clones, approximately 90% of them appearing once. The sample was peripheral blood. Receptor source: a man in his sixties with COVID-19, enrolled during active disease. Both conserved end residues are part of each CDR3. Each record gives: V gene, J gene, D gene, clone size, CDR3 DNA, CDR3 protein. The D gene is left open where the match is weak. Clone size is given for some rows only: seen once, a few or many times, or a class if the clone is expanded.

TRBV7-2	TRBJ1-2	-	few	TGTGCCAGCAGCTCCCAGCCAGGGCGGGGCTATGGCTACACCTTC	CASSSQPGRGYGYTF
TRBV7-3	TRBJ1-6	-	-	TGTGCCAGCAGCGAAACAGGGCTTAATTCACCCCTCCACTTT	CASSETGLNSPLHF
TRBV10-3	TRBJ1-2	TRBD1	-	TGTGCCATCAGTGAGACCAGACAGGGGCAAGACTATGGCTACACCTTC	CAISETRQGQDYGYTF
TRBV5-1	TRBJ2-1	TRBD2	-	TGCGCCAGCAGCTCGGATGGGACTAGCGAATACAATGAGCAGTTCTTC	CASSSDGTSEYNEQFF
TRBV7-9	TRBJ1-2	-	-	TGTGCCAGCAGCTTAGAAGTAGGACGGGGAGGCTACACCTTC	CASSLEVGRGGYTF
TRBV6-6	TRBJ2-2	-	once	TGTGCCAGCAGCACCGGGACTGGGGGGACCGGGGAGCTGTTTTTT	CASSTGTGGTGELFF
TRBV7-7	TRBJ2-1	TRBD2	-	TGTGCCAGCAGCTCGGGGCTAGCGGGCGGCTACAATGAGCAGTTCTTC	CASSSGLAGGYNEQFF
TRBV5-5	TRBJ2-7	TRBD2	-	TGTGCCAGCAGCCTCCGGGGAGGGGCAGGCTCCTACGAGCAGTACTTC	CASSLRGGAGSYEQYF
TRBV7-8	TRBJ1-2	TRBD1	-	TGTGCCAGCAGCCAATGGACAGGGGGCAACTATGGCTACACCTTC	CASSQWTGGNYGYTF
TRBV23-1	TRBJ1-2	-	-	TGCGCCAGCAGTCAATCCCCCCCCGGGCAGGGGAACCTATTTAACTATGGCTACACCTTC	CASSQSPPGQGNLFNYGYTF
TRBV5-4	TRBJ2-5	TRBD1	-	TGTGCCAGCAGCTCGACAGGGGGACAAGAGACCCAGTACTTC	CASSSTGGQETQYF
TRBV9	TRBJ2-1	-	-	TGTGCCAGCAGCCTTACGACAGCTTCGAGCTCCTACAATGAGCAGTTCTTC	CASSLTTASSSYNEQFF
TRBV6-5	TRBJ1-6	TRBD1	-	TGTGCCAGCAGGAATACGGGACAGGGTGCTTCACCCCTCCACTTT	CASRNTGQGASPLHF
TRBV5-1	TRBJ2-3	-	-	TGCGCCAGCAGCTTGGGCAGTCCTCCCGAAGATACGCAGTATTTT	CASSLGSPPEDTQYF
TRBV7-3	TRBJ2-2	TRBD2	-	TGTGCCAGCAGCTTCGGCGGGGGGAACACCGGGGAGCTGTTTTTT	CASSFGGGNTGELFF
TRBV1	TRBJ1-1	-	-	TGCACCAGCAGCCAAGCTGCCAGGGAATGCACTGAAGCTTTCTTT	CTSSQAARECTEAFF
TRBV7-9	TRBJ1-4	-	-	TGTGCCAGCAGCTGGAACAGGGAGAGAGAAGAAAAACTGTTTTTT	CASSWNREREEKLFF
TRBV7-8	TRBJ2-7	-	-	TGTGCCAGCAGCTTAGTCAGCTCCTACGAGCAGTACTTC	CASSLVSSYEQYF
TRBV9	TRBJ1-3	TRBD1	-	TGTGCCAGTACAGGGGATCTTGGAAACACCATATATTTT	CASTGDLGNTIYF
TRBV9	TRBJ2-5	TRBD2	-	TGTGCCAGCAGCGTTACCGGGACTAGCGGGGGGGCCCGGATAGAGACCCAGTACTTC	CASSVTGTSGGARIETQYF
TRBV11-3	TRBJ2-2	-	-	TGTGCCAGCAGCTTACAGGAAAACACCGGGGAGCTGTTTTTT	CASSLQENTGELFF
TRBV7-9	TRBJ1-1	TRBD1	-	TGTGCCAGCAGCTTAGAGGGGACAGGAGATGAAGCTTTCTTT	CASSLEGTGDEAFF
TRBV6-5	TRBJ1-1	-	-	TGTGCCAGCAGTTACGGGCAGGTTGGCACTGAAGCTTTCTTT	CASSYGQVGTEAFF
TRBV21-1	TRBJ2-7	-	-	TGTGCCAGCAGCAAATGGGGAGCGGGGGGGACCTACGAGCAGTACTTC	CASSKWGAGGTYEQYF
TRBV28	TRBJ2-7	-	-	TGTGCCAGCAGTTTATCGGGTGTCGAGCAGTACTTC	CASSLSGVEQYF
TRBV5-1	TRBJ1-1	-	few	TGCGCCAGCAGCTTGGGTGGGAGAAGTAACACTGAAGCTTTCTTT	CASSLGGRSNTEAFF
TRBV5-1	TRBJ1-3	-	-	TGCGCCAGCAGCCCGGGGACATCCAACACCATATATTTT	CASSPGTSNTIYF
TRBV2	TRBJ1-4	TRBD1	few	TGTGCCAGCAGCAGGGACAGTAATGAAAAACTGTTTTTT	CASSRDSNEKLFF
TRBV19	TRBJ2-3	-	-	TGTGCCAGTAGTATACTAGCAGGTATTACTAGCACAGATACGCAGTATTTT	CASSILAGITSTDTQYF
TRBV11-3	TRBJ2-7	TRBD2	-	TGTGCCAGCAGCTTAGGCGGGGGGAACGAGCAGTACTTC	CASSLGGGNEQYF
TRBV25-1	TRBJ2-5	TRBD1	-	TGTGCCAGCAGTTGGCACCCCGACAGGGGGCGAGAGACCCAGTACTTC	CASSWHPDRGRETQYF
TRBV30	TRBJ1-1	TRBD1	-	TGTGCCTGGAGCACCGGGACAGGGGGGAGGACTGAAGCTTTCTTT	CAWSTGTGGRTEAFF
TRBV6-5	TRBJ1-5	-	-	TGTGCCAGCAGAAAACAGGGAGCCCTTCAGCCCCAGCATTTT	CASRKQGALQPQHF
TRBV6-5	TRBJ2-2	-	-	TGTGCCAGCAGTTTACAAGGGGCGGGGAACGGGGAGCTGTTTTTT	CASSLQGAGNGELFF
TRBV7-2	TRBJ1-5	-	-	TGTGCCAGCAGCGAGGGCCATAGCAATCAGCCCCAGCATTTT	CASSEGHSNQPQHF
TRBV5-1	TRBJ2-5	TRBD2	-	TGCGCCAGCAGCCCTACCATGAGCGGGGCGGAGACCCAGTACTTC	CASSPTMSGAETQYF
TRBV6-5	TRBJ1-1	-	-	TGTGCCAGCAGTTACTCGGGACACCCGAACACTGAAGCTTTCTTT	CASSYSGHPNTEAFF
TRBV3-1/TRBV3-2	TRBJ2-3	TRBD2	-	TGTGCCAGCAGCCAAGGTGGACTAGCTCCGGGAGGGGCAGATACGCAGTATTTT	CASSQGGLAPGGADTQYF
TRBV15	TRBJ2-1	-	once	TGTGCCACCAGCAGGGGGGCCAATCTTTACAATGAGCAGTTCTTC	CATSRGANLYNEQFF
TRBV6-5	TRBJ1-1	-	-	TGTGCCAGCAGTTACAGAGGGAACACTGAAGCTTTCTTT	CASSYRGNTEAFF
TRBV4-1	TRBJ2-1	-	once	TGCGCCAGCTCGCTCTCTCAACCACAGGCGCTATTAAACAATGAGCAGTTCTTC	CASSLSQPQALLNNEQFF
TRBV11-2	TRBJ2-3	TRBD2	-	TGTGCCAGCAGCTTAGGGCTAGCGGGGGGCGAGAGCACAGATACGCAGTATTTT	CASSLGLAGGESTDTQYF
TRBV19	TRBJ2-3	TRBD1	-	TGTGCCAGTAGTACCGATAGCACCGACAGGGGGTCCACAGATACGCAGTATTTT	CASSTDSTDRGSTDTQYF
TRBV6-5	TRBJ1-1	-	-	TGTGCCAGCAGTTCCCAACCTTTGGGGGGTGAAGCTTTCTTT	CASSSQPLGGEAFF
TRBV9	TRBJ2-3	-	-	TGTGCCAGCAGCGCCAGGGGGGCGGTATCAGATACGCAGTATTTT	CASSARGAVSDTQYF
TRBV5-1	TRBJ1-6	-	-	TGCGCCAGCAGCTCCTCGGGGTCCGTAACTCATTCACCCCTCCACTTT	CASSSSGSVTHSPLHF
TRBV25-1	TRBJ1-2	TRBD1	-	TGTGCCAGCAGATCCCAGCGGGGACAGGGGTCTTATGGCTACACCTTC	CASRSQRGQGSYGYTF
TRBV7-3	TRBJ2-3	TRBD2	-	TGTGCCAGCAGCTCAACTAGCGGAGGTGGGAATACGCAGTATTTT	CASSSTSGGGNTQYF
TRBV4-3	TRBJ1-1	-	few	TGCGCCAGCAGCCAAGATTGGCAGTTGAACACTGAAGCTTTCTTT	CASSQDWQLNTEAFF
TRBV19	TRBJ2-5	-	-	TGTGCCAGTAGTATTTCTGGGTTTGAGGGGACCCAGTACTTC	CASSISGFEGTQYF
TRBV5-4	TRBJ2-3	TRBD1	-	TGTGCCAGCAGCGCCACAGGGGGTTCCGGCACAGATACGCAGTATTTT	CASSATGGSGTDTQYF
TRBV4-1	TRBJ1-1	TRBD1	-	TGCGCCAGCAGCCCTGGGACAGGCGAAACTGAAGCTTTCTTT	CASSPGTGETEAFF
TRBV5-1	TRBJ1-1	-	-	TGCGCCAGCAGCGGGACACAGAACACTGAAGCTTTCTTT	CASSGTQNTEAFF
TRBV19	TRBJ1-5	-	-	TGTGCCAGTTCCAGCGTCGCGGCCCAGCATTTT	CASSSVAAQHF